This T cell receptor (beta chain) comes out of a study of control samples from healthy donors and cancer patients. Assay used: immunoSEQ multiplex PCR; TCRdb lists only in-frame clones, some missing. This sample has around 120,000 clones; 85% to 90% occur once, and the top ten carry 1.1%. This CDR3 is 14 amino acids long. The ends were cut back, 2 bases at V and 1 base at J, with 6 bases in the middle. Per the germline V gene, CDR1 is WSHSY and CDR2 is SAAADI. This chain uses TRBV10-2 with TRBJ1-5, with D hard to call. The TCR was taken from a woman between 45 and 65 years old with colorectal cancer. The sample comprised PBMCs. CDR3 coding DNA: TGCGCCAGCAGTGAGCTGGACAGCAATCAGCCCCAGCATTTT. It specifies CASSELDSNQPQHF.